Listed below are T cell receptor beta chains from one sample, sequenced in a study of vaccination effects on CD4 cells after COVID-19. Measured with immunoSEQ multiplex PCR; TCRdb has only the in-frame clones, and not every one. The sample lists around 16,000 clones; about 76% were seen once. No antigen has been identified for these receptors. This sample comprised CD4+ T cells from PBMCs cultured with HCoV-NL63 spike peptides, obtained after COVID-19 vaccination. All receptors derive from a human donor who received a COVID-19 vaccine. CDR3s include the opening cysteine and the closing phenylalanine or tryptophan. The D gene is left open where the match is weak. Size values are once, few and many counts, or a class for expanded clones, and some rows have none.

v_call	j_call	d_call	clone_size	cdr3_aa	cdr3_nt
TRBV9	TRBJ2-3	NA	NA	CASSTRAAPDTQYF	TGTGCCAGCAGCACTCGAGCGGCCCCAGATACGCAGTATTTT
TRBV4-1	TRBJ2-7	NA	NA	CASSQDPGRDYEQYF	TGCGCCAGCAGCCAAGATCCCGGCAGGGACTACGAGCAGTACTTC
TRBV2	TRBJ1-1	NA	once	CASSESLEAFF	TGTGCCAGCAGTGAGTCCCTTGAAGCTTTCTTT
TRBV7-9	TRBJ1-2	TRBD1	few	CASSSGTGGGYTF	TGTGCCAGCAGCTCCGGGACAGGGGGTGGCTACACCTTC
TRBV7-2	TRBJ2-2	NA	NA	CASRGPNTGELFF	TGTGCCAGCAGGGGTCCAAACACCGGGGAGCTGTTTTTT
TRBV27	TRBJ2-5	TRBD2	NA	CASSFAQGLAGGETQYF	TGTGCCAGCAGTTTCGCCCAGGGACTAGCGGGGGGAGAGACCCAGTACTTC
TRBV10-3	TRBJ2-7	TRBD2	NA	CAISENLWGTSGSYEQYF	TGTGCCATCAGTGAGAATCTTTGGGGGACTAGCGGGAGCTACGAGCAGTACTTC
TRBV3-1/TRBV3-2	TRBJ1-2	NA	NA	CASSQGEYGYTF	TGTGCCAGCAGCCAAGGGGAATATGGCTACACCTTC
TRBV6-5	TRBJ2-3	TRBD1	NA	CASRKQGQTDTQYF	TGTGCCAGCAGGAAACAGGGGCAAACAGATACGCAGTATTTT
TRBV6-5	TRBJ1-4	NA	NA	CAGGGRNEKLFF	TGTGCGGGCGGGGGCCGCAATGAAAAACTGTTTTTT
TRBV6-5	TRBJ1-5	NA	once	CASVTGGNQPQHF	TGTGCCAGCGTGACGGGTGGCAATCAGCCCCAGCATTTT
TRBV19	TRBJ1-5	NA	NA	CASSTEGGPRNQPQHF	TGTGCCAGTAGTACCGAGGGGGGGCCCCGCAATCAGCCCCAGCATTTT
TRBV19	TRBJ1-2	NA	NA	CASMDWTESRPGYGYTF	TGTGCCAGTATGGATTGGACCGAGAGCCGCCCTGGGTATGGCTACACCTTC
TRBV19	TRBJ1-1	TRBD1	NA	CASSPNPGQGRRAFF	TGTGCCAGTAGCCCTAACCCCGGACAGGGCCGGCGGGCTTTCTTT
TRBV18	TRBJ2-5	TRBD1	NA	CASSPGQGETQYF	TGTGCCAGCTCACCAGGACAGGGGGAGACCCAGTACTTC
TRBV6-6	TRBJ1-1	NA	NA	CASSYPEEAFF	TGTGCCAGCAGTTACCCCGAGGAAGCTTTCTTT
TRBV7-2	TRBJ2-7	NA	NA	CASSLDLAGSYEQYF	TGTGCCAGCAGCTTAGATCTGGCGGGATCCTACGAGCAGTACTTC
TRBV7-3	TRBJ2-7	NA	few	CASSNTGQLYF	TGTGCCAGCAGCAATACAGGGCAGCTGTACTTC
TRBV7-6	TRBJ1-2	NA	NA	CASSLEGDGALGGYTF	TGTGCCAGCAGCTTAGAAGGAGATGGGGCGCTTGGTGGCTACACCTTC
TRBV5-1	TRBJ2-7	TRBD2	NA	CASSWYSAGTSGGAIEQYF	TGCGCCAGCAGTTGGTATTCTGCCGGGACTAGCGGGGGGGCGATTGAGCAGTACTTC
TRBV15	TRBJ2-3	NA	NA	CATSPRGAGSTDTQYF	TGTGCCACCAGCCCCAGAGGTGCGGGGAGCACAGATACGCAGTATTTT
TRBV11-2	TRBJ2-1	TRBD2	NA	CASSLVPSGRLGNEQFF	TGTGCCAGCAGCTTAGTTCCCAGCGGGAGGTTGGGGAATGAGCAGTTCTTC
TRBV6-5	TRBJ1-2	TRBD1	few	CASRDRVPGYTF	TGTGCCAGCAGGGACAGGGTCCCTGGCTACACCTTC
TRBV6-5	TRBJ1-3	TRBD1	NA	CASSPGTGVYTIYF	TGTGCCAGCAGCCCCGGGACAGGGGTTTACACCATATATTTT
TRBV6-5	TRBJ2-7	NA	NA	CASSYTRTVTYEQYF	TGTGCCAGCAGTTACACTCGGACAGTTACCTACGAGCAGTACTTC
TRBV7-2	TRBJ2-1	TRBD2	NA	CASSITSGSSYNEQFF	TGTGCCAGCAGCATAACTAGCGGAAGCTCCTACAATGAGCAGTTCTTC
TRBV6-1	TRBJ2-7	NA	NA	CASSDSASNSYEQYF	TGTGCCAGCAGCGACAGCGCCTCCAATTCCTACGAGCAGTACTTC
TRBV27	TRBJ2-4	NA	NA	CASSSGLTKNIQYF	TGTGCCAGCAGTTCCGGACTTACCAAAAACATTCAGTACTTC
TRBV6-5	TRBJ2-6	NA	few	CASSYSESGANVLTF	TGTGCCAGCAGTTATTCGGAATCTGGGGCCAACGTCCTGACTTTC
TRBV6-5	TRBJ2-3	NA	few	CASSHLSGPGDTQYF	TGTGCCAGCAGTCACCTTTCGGGGCCCGGAGATACGCAGTATTTT
TRBV2	TRBJ2-7	NA	NA	CASSQINEQYF	TGTGCCAGCAGTCAGATTAACGAGCAGTACTTC
TRBV7-7	TRBJ2-1	NA	NA	CASSLASYNEQFF	TGTGCTAGCAGCTTAGCCTCCTACAATGAGCAGTTCTTC
TRBV15	TRBJ2-5	NA	NA	CATSSLGGGAGETQYF	TGTGCCACCAGCTCCCTGGGGGGGGGCGCCGGGGAGACCCAGTACTTC
TRBV30	TRBJ1-1	NA	NA	CAGVRGGYTEAFF	TGTGCCGGAGTCAGGGGTGGGTACACTGAAGCTTTCTTT
TRBV28	TRBJ1-2	NA	NA	CASSPDNGYTF	TGTGCCAGCAGTCCCGATAATGGCTACACCTTC
TRBV12-1	TRBJ2-1	NA	NA	CASSFALAELRPNEQFF	TGTGCCAGCAGCTTTGCCCTCGCAGAGCTCCGGCCCAATGAGCAGTTCTTC
TRBV7-2	TRBJ2-2	NA	NA	CASSRVPSNTGELFF	TGTGCCAGCAGTCGTGTCCCTTCCAACACCGGGGAGCTGTTTTTT
TRBV5-8	TRBJ1-1	TRBD1	NA	CASSLSGGKTEAFF	TGTGCCAGCAGCTTGTCAGGGGGTAAAACTGAAGCTTTCTTT
TRBV5-1	TRBJ1-5	NA	NA	CASSLDGQGNQPQHF	TGCGCCAGCAGCTTGGATGGGCAGGGGAATCAGCCCCAGCATTTT
TRBV5-1	TRBJ2-1	TRBD1	once	CASSPDRVSYNEQFF	TGCGCCAGCAGCCCGGACAGGGTATCCTACAATGAGCAGTTCTTC
TRBV2	TRBJ1-1	NA	NA	CASSWVENTEAFF	TGTGCCAGCAGTTGGGTGGAGAACACTGAAGCTTTCTTT
TRBV18	TRBJ1-2	NA	few	CASSLYGGLAYGYTF	TGTGCCAGCTCCCTTTATGGCGGCCTCGCCTATGGCTACACCTTC
TRBV4-1	TRBJ1-2	TRBD1	NA	CASSQGPAGGNYGYTF	TGCGCCAGCAGCCAAGGCCCGGCAGGGGGGAACTATGGCTACACCTTC
TRBV5-1	TRBJ1-1	NA	few	CASSLEGPDTEAFF	TGCGCCAGCAGCTTGGAGGGGCCCGATACTGAAGCTTTCTTT
TRBV27	TRBJ1-2	TRBD1	NA	CASSWGTGANYGYTF	TGTGCCAGCAGTTGGGGCACAGGGGCTAACTATGGCTACACCTTC
TRBV5-1	TRBJ1-6	TRBD1	NA	CASSLGQLSPLHF	TGCGCCAGCAGTTTGGGACAGCTCTCACCCCTCCACTTT
TRBV2	TRBJ2-5	NA	once	CASRRDRQETQYF	TGTGCCAGCAGGAGGGACCGACAAGAGACCCAGTACTTC
TRBV14	TRBJ2-7	NA	NA	CASSHVGPPGEQYF	TGTGCCAGCAGCCATGTGGGGCCGCCTGGCGAGCAGTACTTC
TRBV19	TRBJ2-2	NA	NA	CATSKNLDGTIVNTGELFF	TGTGCCACATCGAAAAACCTGGACGGTACAATAGTAAACACCGGGGAGCTGTTTTTT
TRBV6-1	TRBJ2-1	NA	NA	CASSGARFNEQFF	TGTGCCAGCAGTGGAGCTCGGTTCAATGAGCAGTTCTTC
TRBV18	TRBJ2-7	TRBD1	once	CASSRTGTGGYEQYF	TGTGCCAGCTCACGAACCGGGACAGGGGGTTACGAGCAGTACTTC
TRBV10-3	TRBJ1-1	TRBD1	NA	CAIGTGLTEAFF	TGTGCCATCGGGACAGGGCTGACTGAAGCTTTCTTT